This T cell receptor (beta chain) was captured by sequencing in a study of a mutant IDH1 vaccine in newly diagnosed glioma (dated by TCRdb to the early 2020s). Concerning the study at large: Vaccination began 4-6 weeks after radiotherapy alone, or alongside temozolomide cycles in the chemotherapy-containing groups. Longitudinal TCRB deep sequencing was performed for 25 to 30 treated patients wherever samples were available for exploratory analyses. Six visits were used for peripheral blood collection: V03 (baseline), V05, V07, V10, V12 and V13. Before enrollment, patients had received standard therapy of radiotherapy alone, temozolomide alone, or radiochemotherapy with temozolomide; most received the combination. Of the approximately 35 treated patients, around 62% were male and about 40% were female, and a mean age of 40.4 years was recorded. Visit V12 was the week-35 safety follow-up and visit V13 was the week-47 end of study.

Here is what the overall study found, with its caveats: Availability determined which PBMC samples were chosen for TCRB deep sequencing. No apparent relationship was observed between pseudoprogression and alterations in the top peripheral T cell clonotypes detected by TCRB sequencing. The authors stated that sample limitations prevented analyses of patient blood samples from being reproduced. Across multiple MHC alleles, vaccine-induced immune responses were seen in 85% to 95% of patients.

In the paper's terms, the time point label means: week 35, safety follow-up. Each vaccine dose was 300 ug of a 20-mer mutant IDH1 peptide in Montanide, given subcutaneously with topical imiquimod. Patients received eight vaccinations in weeks 1, 3, 5, 7, 11, 15, 19 and 23, corresponding to visits V03 through V10. Newly diagnosed WHO grade 3 or 4 IDH1-mutant astrocytomas showing loss of nuclear ATRX were present in the donors. The samples were drawn from NOA16, a multicentre, single-arm, open-label phase I trial in Germany that tested a mutant IDH1 peptide vaccine in humans for the first time. The DNeasy Blood and Tissue Kit was used to extract genomic DNA from EDTA blood for TCRB sequencing. This clone was found a few times. There is no known antigen for this receptor. Base qualities were left out, and no much larger clone turns up one base away. From the cysteine through the phenylalanine, the CDR3 covers 16 amino acids. The entry retains the CDR3 DNA only, 48 bases that are in frame from base 1. Trimming accounts for 0 bases at V and 4 bases at J, while the number of junction bases matched to no gene is 5. The germline V gene gives CDR1 as LGHNA and CDR2 as YNFKEQ.

Library preparation was by the immunoSEQ multiplex PCR assay. The hsTCRB Kit was used according to the manufacturer's protocol to amplify rearranged TCR beta chain sequences. An Illumina MiSeq was used to sequence the TCRB libraries. As for the authors' bioinformatics: The proprietary platform of the kit vendor was used for demultiplexing, trimming and gene mapping. TCRdb took this table from immuneACCESS and kept in-frame rearrangements with V and J called. Such tables lack part of the clones; where checked against another copy, unresolved V genes explain under half of the gap, and the rest is unexplained. V, J and clone size reflect that table, while D and trimming were determined from the DNA. The sample records about 65,000 clones, approximately 80% of which are singletons. The ten biggest clones cover 4.5% to 6% of the sample.

The source of this sequence is a man in his forties with glioma. The sequenced sample was PBMCs, obtained from a glioma patient whose treatment included an IDH1 peptide vaccine. Rearrangement joined TRBV4-2 to TRBJ2-5, with 10 junctional bases fitting TRBD2. The DNA reads as follows: TGTGCCAGCAGCCAAGATGGAGCGGGGGGGCCAGAGACCCAGTACTTC. Translated, this gives CASSQDGAGGPETQYF.